The next 4 T cell receptor beta chains were all read from a single sample in a study of kidney transplant recipient with SARS-CoV-2 infection. TCRdb reprocessed the reads with MiXCR, giving one entry per CDR3 protein. The sample lists roughly 250,000 distinct CDR3 sequences, about 30% occurring once. The material sequenced was a blood sample, taken at baseline and on roughly day 120 from a kidney transplant recipient. The origin of the receptors is a male patient younger than 45 who had COVID-19 and was a kidney transplant recipient. Some T cells may be provided by the graft donor.

Ten or more counts support this clonotype. V gene TRBV7-4 combines with J gene TRBJ1-2; D unclear. Germline values: CDR1 SGHVT, CDR2 SQSDAQ. The ends were cut back, 5 bases at V and 4 bases at J, with 23 bases in the middle. CDR3 size: 17 residues. CDR3 coding DNA: TGTGCCAGCAGCCCGGCGGTTTCAGCTCGAAAGACCTATGGCTACACCTTC. This encodes CASSPAVSARKTYGYTF.

This clonotype was recorded a few times. The chain joins TRBV8-2 to TRBJ1-2. TRBV8-2 constitutes a pseudogene. The length of the CDR3 is 16 residues. CDR3 coding DNA: TGTGGCAGTATATTATATGATAGCCGAAAGACCTATGGCTACACCTTC. As protein: CGSILYDSRKTYGYTF.

Remarks on this clonotype: A single base is all that separates this from a far larger clone, so a read error is likely. The chain has TRBV3-1 and TRBJ2-7; D is undetermined. The closer fit of TRBJ2-5 to the DNA end suggests the J call may be wrong. The V gene's germline CDR1 is LGHDT and CDR2 YNNKEL (reference sequence). The CDR3 spans 17 residues. The CDR3 coding sequence is TGTGCCAGCAGCCTAAGTTTTCCCATTTCTTTCTCTGGGACCCAGTACTTC. Its protein product is CASSLSFPISFSGTQYF.

The rearrangement joins TRBV15 to TRBJ2-1; D is unresolved. CDR3 size: 15 residues. Germline CDR1 reads LNHNV; CDR2 reads YYDKDF (reference sequence). With 1 base removed from V and 7 bases from J, the gap between germline ends came to 14 bases. The CDR3 DNA reads as TGTGCCACCAGCAGAGTCTTCGGAGAGAAAAATGAGCAGTTCTTC. Translation: CATSRVFGEKNEQFF.